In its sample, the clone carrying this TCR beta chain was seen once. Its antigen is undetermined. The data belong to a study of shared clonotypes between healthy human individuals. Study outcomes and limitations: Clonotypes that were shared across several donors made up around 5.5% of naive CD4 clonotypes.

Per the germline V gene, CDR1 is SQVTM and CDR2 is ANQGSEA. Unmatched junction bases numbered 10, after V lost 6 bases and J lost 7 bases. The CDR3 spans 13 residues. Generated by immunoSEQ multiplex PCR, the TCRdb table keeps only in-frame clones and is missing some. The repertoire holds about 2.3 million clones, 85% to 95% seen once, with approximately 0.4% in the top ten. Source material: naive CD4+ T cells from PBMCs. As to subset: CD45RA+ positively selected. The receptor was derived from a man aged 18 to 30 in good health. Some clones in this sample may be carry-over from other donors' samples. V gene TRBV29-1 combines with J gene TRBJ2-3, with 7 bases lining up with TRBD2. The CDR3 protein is CSVTSRNRYTQYF. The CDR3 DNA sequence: TGCAGCGTGACTAGCCGAAACCGATATACGCAGTATTTT.